Below, 14 T cell receptor beta chains from the same sample are listed, as sequenced in a study of beta chain features in type 1 diabetes. The study reverse transcribed the entire isolated RNA, so it sequenced expressed TCRB transcripts. TCRdb's table, derived via immunoSEQ multiplex PCR, lists solely in-frame clones and lacks some. This sample has fewer than 150,000 clones; less than 9% occur once, and the top ten carry 1.4%. The sample taken for sequencing was central memory CD4+ T cells from blood. Receptors originate from a young woman in good health.

J is TRBJ2-7 and V is TRBV5-6; D remains unclear. The CDR3 is made up of 12 amino acids. In germline, CDR1 is SGHDT, CDR2 YYEEEE. Trimming took 4 bases from V and 3 from J, leaving 8 bases between them. The CDR3 DNA is TGTGCCAGCAGCAGATACAGCTACGAGCAGTACTTC. Translated: CASSRYSYEQYF.

This clone was seen repeatedly, ten times or more. This chain uses TRBV6-6 with TRBJ1-2, with D possibly being TRBD1 (6 bases). Germline V gene sequence: CDR1 MNHNY, CDR2 SVGAGI (reference sequence). Trimming took 9 bases from V and 2 from J, leaving 16 bases between them. This CDR3 spans 14 amino acids. The CDR3 nucleotides read TGTGCCAGTACCAGGACAGATCAGAACTATGGCTACACCTTC. Its translation is CASTRTDQNYGYTF.

About this clone itself: The sample contains more than one DNA sequence encoding this CDR3. The rearrangement joins TRBV6-6 to TRBJ2-2; D may be TRBD1 (5 bases). Germline loops: CDR1 MNHNY, CDR2 SVGAGI (reference sequence). The V gene lost 8 bases and the J gene lost 1 base, with 11 bases spanning the gap. CDR3 length equals 14 residues. CDR3 amino acids: CASRKGQNTGELFF. The CDR3 DNA follows: TGTGCCAGCCGTAAGGGGCAGAACACCGGGGAGCTGTTTTTT.

This chain uses TRBV4-1 with TRBJ2-1; TRBD2 aligns across 16 bases. CDR1 is MGHRA, CDR2 YSYEKL, per germline. The CDR3 sequence is 17 residues long. After removal of 4 bases from V and 8 bases from J, the junction contained 8 bases not matched to a gene. CDR3 coding DNA: TGCGCCAGCAGCCCAGGCTTCGGGACTAGCGGGAGGGATGAGCAGTTCTTC. It encodes CASSPGFGTSGRDEQFF.

This clone occurred a few times. The chain employs TRBV19 and TRBJ1-5; 10 nucleotides line up with TRBD1. V shed 4 bases and J 7 bases; nucleotides not matched to a gene: 7. The CDR3 extends over 15 amino acids. The germline CDR1 and CDR2 sequences are LNHDA and SQIVND (reference sequence). CDR3 amino acids: CASSKQTGGGQPQHF. CDR3 bases: TGTGCCAGTAGTAAACAGACAGGGGGCGGACAGCCCCAGCATTTT. Combining the CDR3 with reference TRBV19 and TRBJ1-5 gives the whole variable domain DGGITQSPKYLFRKEGQNVTLSCEQNLNHDAMYWYRQDPGQGLRLIYYSQIVNDFQKGDIAEGYSVSREKKESFPLTVTSAQKNPTAFYLCASSKQTGGGQPQHFGDGTRLSIL.

The chain combines TRBV30 with TRBJ2-3; TRBD2 agrees at 16 bases. Trimming took 2 bases from V and 4 from J; bases not matched to a gene: 3. CDR1 and CDR2 from the germline V gene are GTSNPN and SVGIG (reference sequence). The CDR3 covers 16 residues. CDR3 sequence: CAWSPGTSGRADTQYF. The DNA for the CDR3 is TGTGCCTGGAGTCCAGGGACTAGCGGGAGGGCAGATACGCAGTATTTT.

This clone was seen a few times. The V call is TRBV28, the J call TRBJ1-5; 8 nucleotides match TRBD1. Germline-derived CDR1 and CDR2 are MDHEN and SYDVKM. CDR3 length equals 14 residues. Germline trimming cut 6 bases from V and 9 bases from J; bases unmatched to any gene: 10. The CDR3 reads CASRPGQGRTPQHF. The CDR3 bases are TGTGCCAGCAGACCCGGACAGGGTCGTACGCCCCAGCATTTT.

In its sample, this clone was seen a few times. This chain connects TRBV6-5 to TRBJ1-2; tentatively, D is TRBD1 (5 bases). Germline V CDR1 and CDR2: MNHEY, SVGAGI. V shed 7 bases and J shed 1 base, with 16 bases lying between them. This CDR3 contains 15 residues. The CDR3 nucleotides read TGTGCCAGCATCAAAATGGGGCAGTATAACTATGGCTACACCTTC. This sequence encodes CASIKMGQYNYGYTF.

This clone was recorded a few times. The chain uses TRBV9 and TRBJ1-5, with 7 bases fitting TRBD1. This CDR3 spans 17 amino acids. The V gene's germline CDR1 is SGDLS and CDR2 YYNGEE. With 0 bases clipped from V and 3 bases from J, the junction kept 9 bases outside the gene matches. In DNA, the CDR3 is TGTGCCAGCAGCGTAGTTTCCGGGACAGTCGACAATCAGCCCCAGCATTTT. Protein: CASSVVSGTVDNQPQHF. Full variable domain (missing parts from reference TRBV9 and TRBJ1-5): DSGVTQTPKHLITATGQRVTLRCSPRSGDLSVYWYQQSLDQGLQFLIQYYNGEERAKGNILERFSAQQFPDLHSELNLSSLELGDSALYFCASSVVSGTVDNQPQHFGDGTRLSIL.

The chain joins TRBV30 to TRBJ1-2; 7 nucleotides line up with TRBD1. The CDR3 sequence is 13 residues long. The V gene's germline CDR1 is GTSNPN and CDR2 SVGIG (reference sequence). V lost 2 bases, J lost 5 bases, and 5 bases stayed unmatched. The CDR3 reads CAWSSQGRYGYTF. CDR3 nucleotides: TGTGCCTGGAGTTCACAGGGGAGGTATGGCTACACCTTC. Variable domain in full (rest from reference TRBV30 and TRBJ1-2): SQTIHQWPATLVQPVGSPLSLECTVEGTSNPNLYWYRQAAGRGLQLLFYSVGIGQISSEVPQNLSASRPQDRQFILSSKKLLLSDSGFYLCAWSSQGRYGYTFGSGTRLTVV.

V and J are TRBV10-3 and TRBJ2-1; TRBD1 is a possible D gene (6 bases). Germline-derived CDR1 and CDR2 are ENHRY and SYGVKD. This CDR3 comprises 15 residues. Between the trimmed V and J ends, which lost 3 bases and 8 bases, there was a span of 17 bases. The CDR3 loop reads CAISEPQGSRDEQFF. DNA for the CDR3: TGTGCCATCAGTGAACCCCAGGGGTCAAGGGATGAGCAGTTCTTC.

The chain carries TRBV28 and TRBJ2-3, with a weak D call TRBD1 (6 bases). The germline gives CDR1 MDHEN, CDR2 SYDVKM. CDR3 length equals 16 residues. With 0 bases removed from V and 6 bases from J, the gap between germline ends came to 16 bases. In DNA, the CDR3 is TGTGCCAGCAGTTTATGGGGTGGGGGCTTGATGGATACGCAGTATTTT. Encoded protein: CASSLWGGGLMDTQYF.

This chain links TRBV6-1 with TRBJ1-2, with 7 positions matching TRBD1. The germline CDR1 and CDR2 sequences are MNHNS and SASEGT. Trimming removed 3 bases from V and 8 bases from J; junction bases left unmatched: 6. This CDR3 is built from 13 residues. This chain's CDR3 is CASSDGQAGGYTF. CDR3 nucleotides: TGTGCCAGCAGTGACGGACAGGCGGGGGGCTACACCTTC.

This clone has ten or more counts. This chain uses TRBV29-1 with TRBJ2-2; weak D call: TRBD2 (6 bases). V was shortened by 3 bases and J by 6 bases, with 17 bases between the two germline ends. The length of the CDR3 is 15 residues. CDR1 and CDR2 from the germline V gene are SQVTM and ANQGSEA. CDR3 sequence: CSVDQSGTGAGELFF. The CDR3 nucleotides read TGCAGCGTTGACCAATCAGGGACGGGGGCCGGGGAGCTGTTTTTT.